The 31 T cell receptor beta chains in this list originate from one sample, sequenced in a study of CD8+ T cells in alopecia areata. Sequencing templates came from extracted RNA that was reverse transcribed into cDNA. Sequencing used immunoSEQ multiplex PCR; TCRdb keeps in-frame clones, though not all of them. The repertoire holds around 300,000 clones, with about 60% as singletons. Treatment defined: oral pan-JAK inhibitor, 5-10 mg twice daily. The sequencing here drew on CD4+ T cells sorted from blood, taken around week 53, from a patient treated with tofacitinib. These receptors were collected from a human donor with alopecia areata.

The chain has TRBV9 and TRBJ2-7, with D perhaps matching TRBD1 (6 bases). Germline assignment: CDR1 SGDLS and CDR2 YYNGEE. CDR3 length: 14 residues. V lost 3 bases, J lost 1 base, and 11 bases lay in between. DNA for the CDR3: TGTGCCAGCAGCGCCACCGGGACATCCTACGAGCAGTACTTC. Residues: CASSATGTSYEQYF.

The genes are TRBV5-1 and TRBJ2-3; 8 positions agree with TRBD1. V was pared by 4 bases and J by 1 base, with 2 bases of the junction left unmatched. The germline V gene has CDR1 SGHRS and CDR2 YFSETQ. This CDR3 spans 14 amino acids. The DNA for the CDR3 is TGCGCCAGCAGCCCGGGACAGGGCACAGATACGCAGTATTTT. Encoded protein: CASSPGQGTDTQYF.

This clone appeared a few times. This CDR3 is also generated by other DNA sequences in the sample. J is TRBJ2-7 and V is TRBV29-1, with unresolved D. CDR3 length: 13 residues. The germline CDR1 and CDR2 sequences are SQVTM and ANQGSEA. V was shortened by 7 bases and J by 1 base, with 14 bases between the two germline ends. In DNA, the CDR3 is TGCAGCGCCTTTGGCCCTTCGTCCTACGAGCAGTACTTC. Protein sequence: CSAFGPSSYEQYF.

Of note for this clone: Different DNA sequences within this sample yield the same CDR3. This chain uses TRBV30 with TRBJ2-6, with 9 bases matching TRBD1. Germline V gives CDR1 GTSNPN, CDR2 SVGIG (reference sequence). Trimming took 3 bases from V and 1 from J; bases not matched to a gene: 7. The CDR3 loop spans 17 amino acids. CDR3 DNA: TGTGCCTGGAGCCGGGACAGGGTTTCTTCTGGGGCCAACGTCCTGACTTTC. It specifies CAWSRDRVSSGANVLTF.

The rearrangement uses TRBV29-1 and TRBJ2-1; perhaps D is TRBD1 or TRBD2 (6 bases each). Germline-derived CDR1 and CDR2 are SQVTM and ANQGSEA. The CDR3 runs 15 residues. The CDR3 nucleotides are TGCAGTGCGCTGGGGGGCTGGGTTGGATACAATGAGCAGTTCTTC. This sequence encodes CSALGGWVGYNEQFF.

Only a few counts were recorded for this clone. The same CDR3 also results from other DNA sequences found in this sample. The chain recombines TRBV29-1 with TRBJ1-1; maybe TRBD1 (6 bases). CDR3 length equals 13 residues. The germline gives CDR1 SQVTM, CDR2 ANQGSEA. V was clipped by 5 bases and J by 1 base, with 11 bases between them. The CDR3 bases are TGCAGCGTTAAACAGGGAACGAACACTGAAGCTTTCTTT. This encodes CSVKQGTNTEAFF.

The sample holds a few counts of this clone. The chain employs TRBV29-1 and TRBJ2-1; 12 bases map to TRBD2. Germline CDR1 and CDR2: SQVTM and ANQGSEA. The CDR3 has 13 residues. The V segment lost 5 bases and the J segment 10 bases; nucleotides outside the gene matches: 6. This CDR3 is CSVNGLAGNEQFF. CDR3 DNA sequence: TGCAGCGTTAACGGACTAGCGGGGAACGAGCAGTTCTTC.

The genes are TRBV5-1 and TRBJ1-2, with D perhaps matching TRBD1 (6 bases). Germline loops: CDR1 SGHRS, CDR2 YFSETQ. The CDR3 has 14 residues. Trimming cost V 3 bases and J 7 bases, with 16 bases left between them. The DNA for the CDR3 is TGCGCCAGCAGCTCCCTGTCGGGGGCGGGTGGCTACACCTTC. This gives the protein CASSSLSGAGGYTF.

The chain joins TRBV5-1 to TRBJ2-7, with D perhaps matching TRBD1 (6 bases). With 1 base removed from V and 3 bases from J, the gap between germline ends came to 11 bases. CDR3 size: 14 residues. Germline CDR1 reads SGHRS; CDR2 reads YFSETQ. This CDR3 reads CASSLSQGNYEQYF. In DNA form, the CDR3 reads TGCGCCAGCAGCTTGTCTCAGGGGAACTACGAGCAGTACTTC.

The chain links TRBV6-6 to TRBJ2-5, with D perhaps assigned TRBD1 or TRBD2 (5 bases each). CDR1 is MNHNY, CDR2 SVGAGI, per germline (reference sequence). The CDR3 runs 13 residues. The germline V and J ends were trimmed by 5 bases and 0 bases, with 7 bases remaining between them. This chain's CDR3 is CASSRGHQETQYF. CDR3 in DNA: TGTGCCAGCAGTCGGGGACACCAAGAGACCCAGTACTTC.

CDR3 DNA: TGCGCCAGCAGCCCCATAGACCCCCAAGAGACCCAGTACTTC. Its translation is CASSPIDPQETQYF. The V call is TRBV5-1, the J call TRBJ2-5; D is unresolved. V was cut by 4 bases and J by 1 base, with 11 bases left in between. Germline loops: CDR1 SGHRS, CDR2 YFSETQ. The CDR3 is 14 amino acids. Full variable domain (remainder filled in from reference TRBV5-1 and TRBJ2-5): KAGVTQTPRYLIKTRGQQVTLSCSPISGHRSVSWYQQTPGQGLQFLFEYFSETQRNKGNFPGRFSGRQFSNSRSEMNVSTLELGDSALYLCASSPIDPQETQYFGPGTRLLVL.

On this clone: This sample includes further DNA sequences coding for the same CDR3. The chain is built from TRBV29-1 and TRBJ1-1; D remains ambiguous. V lost 6 bases, J lost 2 bases, and 7 bases lay in between. Germline V CDR1 and CDR2: SQVTM, ANQGSEA. CDR3 length: 11 residues. The CDR3 region is CSVRGNTEAFF. CDR3 bases: TGCAGCGTCCGAGGAAACACTGAAGCTTTCTTT.

This chain links TRBV25-1 with TRBJ2-7; a weak D match, TRBD1 (5 bases). Trimming removed 6 bases at V and 5 bases at J, with 11 bases between. CDR3 length: 12 residues. Germline CDR1 reads MGHDK; CDR2 reads SYGVNS. The CDR3 is CASSPGPHEQYF. CDR3 DNA sequence: TGTGCCAGCAGCCCAGGGCCCCACGAGCAGTACTTC.

CDR3 nucleotides: TGTGCCTGGAGTACAAGGGGACAGCTCAAAGGTCAGCCCCAGCATTTT. It encodes CAWSTRGQLKGQPQHF. The J gene is TRBJ1-5, the V gene TRBV30, with TRBD1 matching 7 bases. The V gene end was trimmed by 2 bases and the J gene end by 6 bases; junction bases not matched to a gene: 13. Germline V lookup: CDR1 GTSNPN, CDR2 SVGIG (reference sequence). CDR3 size: 16 residues.

The chain combines TRBV29-1 with TRBJ2-1; D remains ambiguous. Trimming removed 1 base from V and 5 bases from J, with 12 bases in between. The CDR3 spans 14 residues. Germline V CDR1 and CDR2: SQVTM, ANQGSEA. The CDR3, as DNA: TGCAGCGTTGAAGTTCTGGTAGCCGACAATGAGCAGTTCTTC. Amino acids: CSVEVLVADNEQFF.

The chain is built from TRBV5-4 and TRBJ1-2; the match to TRBD1 covers 9 bases. The J segment lost 4 bases and the V segment lost 0 bases, leaving 7 bases of the junction unmatched. Looked up from germline, CDR1 is SGHNT and CDR2 is YYREEE (reference sequence). The CDR3 totals 16 residues. The DNA of the CDR3 is TGTGCCAGCAGCTTGGACGGACAGGGGCCAGTCTATGGCTACACCTTC. This sequence encodes CASSLDGQGPVYGYTF.

The chain recombines TRBV19 with TRBJ2-3; 12 positions match TRBD2. Germline V gene sequence: CDR1 LNHDA, CDR2 SQIVND (reference sequence). J lost 1 base, V lost 3 bases, and 5 bases had no gene match. The length of the CDR3 is 17 residues. CDR3 DNA sequence: TGTGCCAGTAGTATGCTAGCGGGGGGGCTCGGCACAGATACGCAGTATTTT. It is translated as CASSMLAGGLGTDTQYF.

The chain couples TRBV25-1 to TRBJ2-6; TRBD1 aligns across 7 bases. The CDR3 consists of 16 residues. CDR1 is MGHDK and CDR2 is SYGVNS in the germline V gene. The V and J ends lost 6 bases and 0 bases, in that order; junction bases with no gene match: 5. CDR3 bases: TGTGCCAGCAGCCCGTCAGGGGGCTCTGGGGCCAACGTCCTGACTTTC. Translated, it gives CASSPSGGSGANVLTF.

The chain couples TRBV7-2 to TRBJ2-2; D call uncertain. The CDR3 covers 12 residues. In germline, CDR1 is SGHTA, CDR2 FQGNSA. Trimming removed 5 bases at V and 8 bases at J, with 9 bases between. The CDR3 sequence is CASSRAAGELFF. Here the CDR3 DNA reads TGTGCCAGCAGCCGGGCCGCGGGGGAGCTGTTTTTT.

The rearrangement joins TRBV6-6 to TRBJ1-4, with D perhaps TRBD1 (6 bases). V was shortened by 2 bases and J by 5 bases, with 12 bases between the two germline ends. CDR3 length equals 15 residues. Germline-derived CDR1 and CDR2 are MNHNY and SVGAGI (reference sequence). CDR3 nucleotide sequence: TGTGCCAGCAGTTACGATACAGGGAGGAATGAAAAACTGTTTTTT. It translates to CASSYDTGRNEKLFF.

This clone was detected only a few times. The rearrangement links TRBV5-1 to TRBJ2-1; 7 bases line up with TRBD2. Germline V gives CDR1 SGHRS, CDR2 YFSETQ. The CDR3 is 15 residues long. Germline trimming cut 0 bases from V and 2 bases from J; bases unmatched to any gene: 2. Here the CDR3 DNA reads TGCGCCAGCAGCTTGGCGGGGGGTGCCTACAATGAGCAGTTCTTC. This sequence encodes CASSLAGGAYNEQFF.

This clone was seen more than once but under ten times. This chain links TRBV29-1 with TRBJ1-2; 7 positions match TRBD1. Germline V gene lookup returns CDR1 SQVTM and CDR2 ANQGSEA. The CDR3 totals 11 residues. The V gene end was trimmed by 6 bases and the J gene end by 6 bases; junction bases not matched to a gene: 4. Here the CDR3 DNA reads TGCAGCGTGGGACAGTCGGATGGCTACACCTTC. Its protein is CSVGQSDGYTF.

V is TRBV30 and J is TRBJ1-1, with a weak D call TRBD1 (5 bases). The CDR3 consists of 13 residues. V lost 1 base to trimming and J lost 3 bases, with 9 bases between them. Germline V CDR1 and CDR2: GTSNPN, SVGIG (reference sequence). The CDR3: CAWSDWGDTEAFF. In DNA form, the CDR3 reads TGTGCCTGGAGTGATTGGGGGGACACTGAAGCTTTCTTT.

The chain employs TRBV9 and TRBJ1-1; 9 bases are a match to TRBD1. Per germline, CDR1 SGDLS and CDR2 YYNGEE. Losses at the gene ends were 6 bases for V and 6 bases for J; bases not matched to a gene: 12. This CDR3 has 15 amino acids. As DNA, the CDR3 is TGTGCCAGCACCCGAGGGGGGACAGGGAGCTCTGAAGCTTTCTTT. Its translation is CASTRGGTGSSEAFF. The variable domain in full, completed from reference TRBV9 and TRBJ1-1, reads DSGVTQTPKHLITATGQRVTLRCSPRSGDLSVYWYQQSLDQGLQFLIQYYNGEERAKGNILERFSAQQFPDLHSELNLSSLELGDSALYFCASTRGGTGSSEAFFGQGTRLTVV.

J is TRBJ2-3 and V is TRBV7-9, with D possibly called TRBD1 or TRBD2 (5 bases each). Trimming left V 2 bases short and J 3 bases short, with 9 bases between. This CDR3 spans 14 amino acids. The germline V gene encodes CDR1 SEHNR and CDR2 FQNEAQ (reference sequence). CDR3 DNA: TGTGCCAGCAGCTTAATGGGGGAAACAGATACGCAGTATTTT. It codes for CASSLMGETDTQYF.

The V call is TRBV5-1, the J call TRBJ2-7; D might be TRBD1 (5 bases). Trimming took 5 bases from V and 5 from J, leaving 14 bases between them. Germline V lookup: CDR1 SGHRS, CDR2 YFSETQ. There are 13 residues in the CDR3. The DNA of the CDR3 is TGCGCCAGCAGATATAATCAGGGTGACGAGCAGTACTTC. Its protein is CASRYNQGDEQYF.

This clone was counted between two and nine times. The V call is TRBV27, the J call TRBJ1-1, with D perhaps matching TRBD1 (5 bases). CDR3 length: 16 residues. Trimming left V 3 bases short and J 0 bases short, with 14 bases between. The V gene's germline CDR1 is MNHEY and CDR2 SMNVEV (reference sequence). The CDR3 here is CASSFSGRVLNTEAFF. The CDR3 DNA sequence: TGTGCCAGCAGTTTTTCAGGGAGAGTCTTGAACACTGAAGCTTTCTTT.

V is TRBV7-9 and J is TRBJ1-2, with 7 nucleotides matching TRBD1. The V gene end was trimmed by 4 bases and the J gene end by 11 bases; junction bases not matched to a gene: 4. The length of the CDR3 is 11 residues. From germline, CDR1 is SEHNR and CDR2 FQNEAQ (reference sequence). For the CDR3, the DNA is TGTGCCAGCAGCTCCCGGACAGGATACACCTTC. It yields the protein CASSSRTGYTF.

This clone was counted only a few times. V usage is TRBV6-6 and J usage is TRBJ2-5; D ambiguous. Germline loops: CDR1 MNHNY, CDR2 SVGAGI (reference sequence). With 7 bases removed from V and 2 bases from J, the gap between germline ends came to 5 bases. The CDR3 runs to 11 residues. For the CDR3, the DNA is TGTGCCAGCAAAAGACAAGAGACCCAGTACTTC. Protein product: CASKRQETQYF.

The rearrangement links TRBV5-6 to TRBJ1-2; D call uncertain. Germline V gene lookup returns CDR1 SGHDT and CDR2 YYEEEE. Trimming took 4 bases from V and 4 from J, leaving 11 bases between them. The CDR3 consists of 13 residues. Written as DNA, the CDR3 is TGTGCCAGCAGCCCAGGACGGTCCTATGGCTACACCTTC. Translation gives CASSPGRSYGYTF.

The chain couples TRBV5-1 to TRBJ2-7, with D tentatively TRBD1 or TRBD2 (5 bases each). This CDR3 has 13 amino acids. Germline V CDR1 and CDR2: SGHRS, YFSETQ. Between the trimmed V and J ends, which lost 1 base and 5 bases, there was a span of 10 bases. CDR3 sequence reads: CASSLIEGNEQYF. The DNA of the CDR3 is TGCGCCAGCAGCTTGATTGAGGGGAACGAGCAGTACTTC.